A single sample is the source of the 20 T cell receptor beta chains below, sequenced in a study of PD-1 blockade in classical Hodgkin lymphoma. Each patient relapsed following autologous stem cell transplantation, and prior brentuximab vedotin exposure differed. This table comes from immunoSEQ multiplex PCR, and its TCRdb copy is limited to in-frame clones, with some not included. The sample records approximately 25,000 clones, 81% being singletons. The sequences come from peripheral blood mononuclear cells (PBMCs), collected before the second cycle of nivolumab. The receptors were gathered from a human donor with classical Hodgkin lymphoma.

This clone was picked up a small number of times. V is TRBV20-1 and J is TRBJ2-7, with D possibly matching TRBD1 (6 bases). V lost 5 bases to trimming and J lost 3 bases, with 8 bases between them. CDR3 size: 11 residues. In germline, CDR1 is DFQATT, CDR2 SNEGSKA (reference sequence). The CDR3 DNA is TGCAGTGCTTTACAGGGCTACGAGCAGTACTTC. Its protein product is CSALQGYEQYF.

V is TRBV30 and J is TRBJ2-5; D unclear. Deletions cut 1 base from V and 9 bases from J, with 9 bases between. This CDR3 has 11 residues. Germline V gene lookup returns CDR1 GTSNPN and CDR2 SVGIG (reference sequence). The CDR3 DNA is TGTGCCTGGAGTGGCAATGGGGCCCAGTACTTC. Translating it yields CAWSGNGAQYF. Variable domain in full (rest from reference TRBV30 and TRBJ2-5): SQTIHQWPATLVQPVGSPLSLECTVEGTSNPNLYWYRQAAGRGLQLLFYSVGIGQISSEVPQNLSASRPQDRQFILSSKKLLLSDSGFYLCAWSGNGAQYFGPGTRLLVL.

This clone was seen just once. CDR3 DNA sequence: TGCGCCAGCAGCTTGGAGGGTCGTGGCTTTTACGAGCAGTACTTC. Its protein is CASSLEGRGFYEQYF. The J gene is TRBJ2-7, the V gene TRBV5-1, with D unresolved. This CDR3 has 15 residues. The V gene's germline CDR1 is SGHRS and CDR2 YFSETQ. Trimming cost V 0 bases and J 4 bases, with 14 bases left between them.

The genes are TRBV2 and TRBJ2-6; D possibly corresponds to TRBD1 (6 bases). The germline V and J ends were trimmed by 7 bases and 4 bases, with 11 bases remaining between them. Germline loops: CDR1 SNHLY, CDR2 FYNNEI. The CDR3 consists of 14 residues. The CDR3 DNA follows: TGTGCCAGCATCGGGACATACGGGGCCAACGTCCTGACTTTC. Translation gives CASIGTYGANVLTF.

This clone has just one count. The chain has TRBV19 and TRBJ1-5; 9 nucleotides line up with TRBD1. This CDR3 is built from 15 residues. V trimming: 4 bases; J trimming: 2 bases; junction bases outside the gene matches: 3. Per germline, CDR1 LNHDA and CDR2 SQIVND (reference sequence). The CDR3 region is CASSRGQGRNQPQHF. The CDR3 region has the DNA TGTGCCAGTAGTAGGGGACAGGGCCGCAATCAGCCCCAGCATTTT.

This clone was seen once. V and J are TRBV6-6 and TRBJ1-1; weak D call: TRBD1 (5 bases). The CDR3 contains 13 residues. V lost 5 bases, J lost 5 bases, and 12 bases lay in between. The V gene's germline CDR1 is MNHNY and CDR2 SVGAGI (reference sequence). The CDR3 coding sequence is TGTGCCAGCAGTCCCCCGGGGGGAACTGAAGCTTTCTTT. This translates into CASSPPGGTEAFF.

The CDR3 here is CASSEGRGLETQYF. The CDR3 nucleotides read TGTGCCAGCAGCGAGGGCCGGGGGCTGGAGACCCAGTACTTC. The chain couples TRBV7-9 to TRBJ2-5, with D perhaps being TRBD1 or TRBD2 (6 bases each). V was clipped by 5 bases and J by 5 bases, with 15 bases between them. Germline V gene data show CDR1 as SEHNR and CDR2 as FQNEAQ (reference sequence). This CDR3 is 14 amino acids long. The full variable domain, with the rest looked up from reference TRBV7-9 and TRBJ2-5, is DTGVSQNPRHKITKRGQNVTFRCDPISEHNRLYWYRQTLGQGPEFLTYFQNEAQLEKSRLLSDRFSAERPKGSFSTLEIQRTEQGDSAMYLCASSEGRGLETQYFGPGTRLLVL.

The V call is TRBV19, the J call TRBJ2-7; 7 bases agree with TRBD1. With 3 bases clipped from V and 5 bases from J, the junction kept 13 bases outside the gene matches. Germline CDR1 reads LNHDA; CDR2 reads SQIVND (reference sequence). The CDR3 is made up of 16 amino acids. This chain's CDR3 is CASSIQPGQQNNEQYF. CDR3 nucleotide sequence: TGTGCCAGTAGTATCCAGCCGGGACAGCAGAACAACGAGCAGTACTTC. Combining the CDR3 with reference TRBV19 and TRBJ2-7 gives the whole variable domain DGGITQSPKYLFRKEGQNVTLSCEQNLNHDAMYWYRQDPGQGLRLIYYSQIVNDFQKGDIAEGYSVSREKKESFPLTVTSAQKNPTAFYLCASSIQPGQQNNEQYFGPGTRLTVT.

The gene calls are TRBV11-3 and TRBJ1-4, with a tentative D call TRBD1 (5 bases). CDR3 size: 13 residues. Trimming cost V 3 bases and J 10 bases, with 12 bases left between them. Looked up from germline, CDR1 is SGHNT and CDR2 is YENEEA. CDR3 nucleotides: TGTGCCAGCAGCTTCCGGGGGGAGAGAAAACTGTTTTTT. It codes for CASSFRGERKLFF.

The rearrangement uses TRBV5-8 and TRBJ1-2; tentative D call: TRBD1 (5 bases). V lost 5 bases, J lost 4 bases, and 18 bases lay in between. In germline, CDR1 is SGHTS, CDR2 YDEGEE. CDR3 size: 15 residues. The CDR3 DNA sequence: TGTGCCAGCAGGGCGGCGGGACTCGACCTCTATGGCTACACCTTC. It specifies CASRAAGLDLYGYTF.

V and J are TRBV12-5 and TRBJ2-1; possibly TRBD2 for D (5 bases). This CDR3 comprises 15 residues. Trimming took 2 bases from V and 4 from J, leaving 12 bases between them. Germline V CDR1 and CDR2: LGHNT, FRNRAP. CDR3 sequence (DNA): TGTGCTAGTGGTTTGTGGGCTAGAGGGTACAATGAGCAGTTCTTC. Its translation: CASGLWARGYNEQFF. The complete variable domain, with remaining parts taken from reference TRBV12-5 and TRBJ2-1, reads DARVTQTPRHKVTEMGQEVTMRCQPILGHNTVFWYRQTMMQGLELLAYFRNRAPLDDSGMPKDRFSAEMPDATLATLKIQPSEPRDSAVYFCASGLWARGYNEQFFGPGTRLTVL.

The chain's CDR3 is CASSASGRETQYF. The DNA for the CDR3 is TGTGCCAGCAGCGCGAGCGGGAGGGAGACCCAGTACTTC. V and J are TRBV7-2 and TRBJ2-5, with TRBD2 matching 9 bases. Germline values: CDR1 SGHTA, CDR2 FQGNSA. J was trimmed by 5 bases and V by 5 bases; bases with no gene match: 3. The CDR3 runs 13 residues.

This chain uses TRBV5-1 with TRBJ1-1; 9 bases match TRBD1. From germline, CDR1 is SGHRS and CDR2 YFSETQ. CDR3 length: 15 amino acids. The V segment lost 2 bases and the J segment 5 bases; nucleotides outside the gene matches: 7. CDR3 coding DNA: TGCGCCAGCAGCTTCTTACAGGGGGCAAGGACTGAAGCTTTCTTT. Translated, it gives CASSFLQGARTEAFF. Full variable domain (missing parts from reference TRBV5-1 and TRBJ1-1): KAGVTQTPRYLIKTRGQQVTLSCSPISGHRSVSWYQQTPGQGLQFLFEYFSETQRNKGNFPGRFSGRQFSNSRSEMNVSTLELGDSALYLCASSFLQGARTEAFFGQGTRLTVV.

This clone is a singleton in its sample. The CDR3 DNA is TGCGCCAGCAGCAATCGAGCGGGAACCTATGGCTACACCTTC. Translation gives CASSNRAGTYGYTF. The J gene is TRBJ1-2, the V gene TRBV5-1; D not certain. Trimming left V 4 bases short and J 4 bases short, with 14 bases between. The CDR3 loop spans 14 amino acids. Germline CDR1 SGHRS, CDR2 YFSETQ.

This chain uses TRBV19 with TRBJ1-2; 10 nucleotides match TRBD1. J was trimmed by 6 bases and V by 7 bases; bases with no gene match: 8. The CDR3 is 14 amino acids. Germline CDR1 and CDR2: LNHDA and SQIVND (reference sequence). CDR3 sequence reads: CASNSRGTGDGYTF. The DNA of the CDR3 is TGTGCCAGTAACTCCCGCGGGACAGGGGATGGCTACACCTTC.

V gene TRBV6-1 combines with J gene TRBJ2-2, with 9 positions matching TRBD1. This CDR3 spans 14 amino acids. The trim removed 5 bases at V and 4 bases at J, leaving 2 bases unmatched. Germline CDR1 and CDR2: MNHNS and SASEGT. Here the CDR3 DNA reads TGTGCCAGCAGTCCGGGACAGGGCACCGGGGAGCTGTTTTTT. This codes for CASSPGQGTGELFF.

There are a few counts of this clone. This sequence joins TRBV30 and TRBJ1-2; no firm D call. Germline V gene sequence: CDR1 GTSNPN, CDR2 SVGIG (reference sequence). Trimming left V 1 base short and J 4 bases short, with 10 bases between. This CDR3 contains 13 residues. Here the CDR3 reads CAWSAPAGYGYTF. CDR3 nucleotides: TGTGCCTGGAGTGCCCCCGCAGGCTATGGCTACACCTTC.

This clone turned up a few times. The chain uses TRBV19 and TRBJ2-7, with TRBD1 identical over 11 bases. J was trimmed by 3 bases and V by 4 bases; bases with no gene match: 5. CDR3 size: 15 residues. Germline CDR1 is LNHDA and CDR2 is SQIVND (reference sequence). CDR3 sequence (DNA): TGTGCCAGTAGTAACTCTGGGACAGGGGGCTACGAGCAGTACTTC. It codes for CASSNSGTGGYEQYF. The variable domain in full, completed from reference TRBV19 and TRBJ2-7, reads DGGITQSPKYLFRKEGQNVTLSCEQNLNHDAMYWYRQDPGQGLRLIYYSQIVNDFQKGDIAEGYSVSREKKESFPLTVTSAQKNPTAFYLCASSNSGTGGYEQYFGPGTRLTVT.

As DNA, the CDR3 is TGTGCCAGCAGTGACGACACGGAGACCCAGTACTTC. It specifies CASSDDTETQYF. This sequence joins TRBV27 and TRBJ2-5; no firm D call. V was clipped by 5 bases and J by 5 bases, with 9 bases between them. The CDR3 is made up of 12 amino acids. Germline CDR1 reads MNHEY; CDR2 reads SMNVEV (reference sequence).

The CDR3 DNA follows: TGTGCCAGCAGTGCCCTCCGGACTAGCGGGAGCTCCTACAATGAGCAGTTCTTC. Protein product: CASSALRTSGSSYNEQFF. The genes are TRBV6-1 and TRBJ2-1; 13 bases are a match to TRBD2. The CDR3 runs 18 residues. Trimming removed 4 bases from V and 0 bases from J; junction bases left unmatched: 6. The germline V gene has CDR1 MNHNS and CDR2 SASEGT.